One sample yielded the 19 T cell receptor beta chains listed below, sequenced in a study of blood T cell repertoires in COVID-19. The repertoire was sequenced with immunoSEQ multiplex PCR; TCRdb's copy has only in-frame clones and lacks some. Among 250,000 to 350,000 clones, roughly 83% were seen once, and the ten largest hold more than 1.4%. Source material: peripheral blood. Every receptor here comes from a human donor with COVID-19, enrolled during active disease. The donor label of this sample is uncertain.

The rearrangement links TRBV4-2 to TRBJ2-5, with TRBD1 identical over 8 bases. This CDR3 comprises 23 residues. The J segment lost 1 base and the V segment lost 3 bases, leaving 28 bases of the junction unmatched. Germline CDR1 and CDR2: LGHNA and YNFKEQ. The chain's CDR3 is CASSQRMVVQGVCRATTQETQYF. The CDR3 coding sequence is TGTGCCAGCAGCCAGCGAATGGTGGTACAGGGGGTCTGTCGGGCGACGACCCAAGAGACCCAGTACTTC.

The rearrangement links TRBV5-4 to TRBJ2-7; D unresolved. In germline, CDR1 is SGHNT, CDR2 YYREEE (reference sequence). Trimming stripped 4 bases from V and 2 bases from J, with 16 bases between. There are 15 residues in the CDR3. CDR3 residues: CASSPVRGFAYEQYF. The CDR3 nucleotides read TGTGCCAGCAGCCCCGTAAGAGGTTTCGCCTACGAGCAGTACTTC. The complete variable domain, with remaining parts taken from reference TRBV5-4 and TRBJ2-7, reads ETGVTQSPTHLIKTRGQQVTLRCSSQSGHNTVSWYQQALGQGPQFIFQYYREEENGRGNFPPRFSGLQFPNYSSELNVNALELDDSALYLCASSPVRGFAYEQYFGPGTRLTVT.

The CDR3 DNA follows: TGTGCCAGTATAGCGGGACAGGGGTTGGCCAATGAGCAGTTCTTC. Encoded protein: CASIAGQGLANEQFF. The rearrangement joins TRBV19 to TRBJ2-1, with 10 bases aligning to TRBD1. The CDR3 extends over 15 amino acids. Germline V lookup: CDR1 LNHDA, CDR2 SQIVND (reference sequence). J lost 6 bases, V lost 7 bases, and 9 bases had no gene match. The whole variable domain, filled in from reference TRBV19 and TRBJ2-1, reads DGGITQSPKYLFRKEGQNVTLSCEQNLNHDAMYWYRQDPGQGLRLIYYSQIVNDFQKGDIAEGYSVSREKKESFPLTVTSAQKNPTAFYLCASIAGQGLANEQFFGPGTRLTVL.

The V gene is TRBV2, the J gene TRBJ2-7; TRBD2 matches at 9 bases. CDR1 and CDR2 from the germline V gene are SNHLY and FYNNEI. With 6 bases clipped from V and 4 bases from J, the junction kept 10 bases outside the gene matches. The CDR3 length is 15 residues. The DNA of the CDR3 is TGTGCCAGCAGAGCCCGTCTAGCGGGAATTTACGAGCAGTACTTC. Encoded protein: CASRARLAGIYEQYF.

This clone has a handful of counts. This chain uses TRBV30 with TRBJ2-7, with 7 nucleotides matching TRBD1. The CDR3 has 15 residues. Trimming removed 1 base from V and 0 bases from J; junction bases left unmatched: 6. Per germline, CDR1 GTSNPN and CDR2 SVGIG (reference sequence). The CDR3 DNA reads as TGTGCCTGGAGTGGGGACAGCCCCTACTCCTACGAGCAGTACTTC. It yields the protein CAWSGDSPYSYEQYF.

The chain couples TRBV30 to TRBJ2-3; D is ambiguous. This CDR3 comprises 14 residues. Germline values: CDR1 GTSNPN, CDR2 SVGIG (reference sequence). V lost 0 bases and J lost 3, with 10 bases in between. The CDR3 bases are TGTGCCTGGAGTGTAGGAGCCGTAACAGATACGCAGTATTTT. It yields the protein CAWSVGAVTDTQYF.

The chain is built from TRBV7-2 and TRBJ1-2; TRBD1 might be the D (6 bases). The CDR3 is 14 amino acids. Trimming took off 5 bases at V and 4 bases at J, with 14 bases between the two ends. The V gene's germline CDR1 is SGHTA and CDR2 FQGNSA. The CDR3 nucleotides read TGTGCCAGCAGCCCGTCAGGGGTCTTCTATGGCTACACCTTC. Translating gives CASSPSGVFYGYTF.

The rearrangement uses TRBV7-9 and TRBJ2-1, with D hard to call. V gave up 1 base and J gave up 7 bases, with 8 bases separating them. The V gene's germline CDR1 is SEHNR and CDR2 FQNEAQ (reference sequence). The CDR3 is made up of 13 amino acids. The CDR3 DNA follows: TGTGCCAGCAGCTTAGGGCCCGCAAATGAGCAGTTCTTC. Protein sequence: CASSLGPANEQFF.

The chain carries TRBV6-1 and TRBJ2-7; 14 bases agree with TRBD2. V shed 2 bases and J 4 bases; nucleotides not matched to a gene: 10. Germline CDR1 MNHNS, CDR2 SASEGT. CDR3 size: 18 residues. CDR3 region: CASSELGGTSGSGYEQYF. CDR3 in DNA: TGTGCCAGCAGTGAACTCGGAGGGACTAGCGGGAGCGGGTACGAGCAGTACTTC.

V usage is TRBV28 and J usage is TRBJ1-2, with TRBD1 matching 7 bases. This CDR3 is 16 amino acids long. The V segment lost 4 bases and the J segment 5 bases; nucleotides outside the gene matches: 13. The germline CDR1 and CDR2 sequences are MDHEN and SYDVKM. The CDR3 reads CASSSALGTAYYGYTF. CDR3 nucleotide sequence: TGTGCCAGCAGTTCTGCCTTAGGGACAGCTTATTATGGCTACACCTTC.

The rearrangement uses TRBV7-2 and TRBJ2-5; 12 bases are a match to TRBD1. CDR1 and CDR2 from the germline V gene are SGHTA and FQGNSA. The CDR3 sequence is 16 residues long. V was clipped by 6 bases and J by 1 base; unmatched bases: 6. The CDR3 DNA reads as TGTGCCAGCAGACAATGGGGACAGGGGGCCCAAGAGACCCAGTACTTC. It translates to CASRQWGQGAQETQYF.

This clone showed up just once. The genes are TRBV5-1 and TRBJ1-2; D remains ambiguous. V was cut by 0 bases and J by 5 bases, with 11 bases left in between. The CDR3 totals 14 residues. Germline CDR1 SGHRS, CDR2 YFSETQ. CDR3 in DNA: TGCGCCAGCAGCTTGGAAGGGCGGGAGTATGGCTACACCTTC. Amino acids: CASSLEGREYGYTF.

The chain recombines TRBV19 with TRBJ2-2, with TRBD2 as a possible D gene (6 bases). Trimming took off 4 bases at V and 5 bases at J, with 17 bases between the two ends. Germline values: CDR1 LNHDA, CDR2 SQIVND (reference sequence). This CDR3 is built from 16 residues. The CDR3 here is CASSRGAGRRTGELFF. CDR3 sequence (DNA): TGTGCCAGTAGTAGAGGGGCGGGAAGAAGGACCGGGGAGCTGTTTTTT.

This clone was counted ten times or more. This chain links TRBV2 with TRBJ2-2; TRBD1 might be the D (6 bases). V shed 3 bases and J shed 3 bases, with 8 bases lying between them. The germline CDR1 and CDR2 sequences are SNHLY and FYNNEI. The CDR3 is 14 amino acids. This CDR3 is CASSDRGYTGELFF. The CDR3 DNA reads TGTGCCAGCAGTGACAGGGGATACACCGGGGAGCTGTTTTTT.

The DNA for the CDR3 is TGTGCCAGCAGTTTGCACGGGAGGGCGGACACCGGGGAGCTGTTTTTT. Translating gives CASSLHGRADTGELFF. The gene calls are TRBV27 and TRBJ2-2, with 8 bases fitting TRBD2. There are 16 residues in the CDR3. Germline V gives CDR1 MNHEY, CDR2 SMNVEV (reference sequence). Unmatched junction bases numbered 6, after V lost 3 bases and J lost 3 bases.

This sequence joins TRBV15 and TRBJ2-7; perhaps TRBD2 as D (6 bases). Germline V gene data show CDR1 as LNHNV and CDR2 as YYDKDF (reference sequence). This CDR3 comprises 14 residues. Trimming stripped 5 bases from V and 1 base from J, with 12 bases between. The CDR3 DNA is TGTGCCACCAGCTCGGGAGTGGGATCCTACGAGCAGTACTTC. The encoded protein is CATSSGVGSYEQYF.

The V gene is TRBV2, the J gene TRBJ2-2, with 7 bases lining up with TRBD2. CDR1 and CDR2 (germline): SNHLY, FYNNEI. The trim removed 4 bases at V and 1 base at J, leaving 9 bases unmatched. The CDR3 has 17 amino acids. Here the CDR3 DNA reads TGTGCCAGCAGTGTTCGGGGGGTACTTTTGAACACCGGGGAGCTGTTTTTT. Translation gives CASSVRGVLLNTGELFF.

The rearrangement uses TRBV27 and TRBJ2-5, with D tentatively TRBD1 (5 bases). There are 13 residues in the CDR3. CDR1 MNHEY and CDR2 SMNVEV come from the germline V gene (reference sequence). V was cut by 6 bases and J by 3 bases, with 11 bases left in between. The CDR3 spells CASRKRGKETQYF. CDR3 sequence (DNA): TGTGCCAGCAGAAAAAGGGGAAAAGAGACCCAGTACTTC.

The genes are TRBV10-3 and TRBJ2-7; possibly TRBD1 for D (6 bases). CDR1 is ENHRY, CDR2 SYGVKD, per germline. This CDR3 has 14 residues. V was shortened by 0 bases and J by 6 bases, with 12 bases between the two germline ends. As DNA, the CDR3 is TGTGCCATCAGTGAGTCGAGACAGGTGGGCGAGCAGTACTTC. The encoded protein is CAISESRQVGEQYF.